One sample yielded the 23 T cell receptor beta chains listed below, sequenced in a study of OX40 agonist ivuxolimab in advanced cancers. This table comes from immunoSEQ multiplex PCR, and its TCRdb copy is limited to in-frame clones, with some not included. There are 70,000 to 85,000 clones in the sample; about 87% occur only once, and 0.95% to 1.3% lies in the top ten. This material consisted of CD4+ or CD8+ T cells sorted from blood, taken in a trial of the OX40 agonist ivuxolimab. The receptors shown here come from an adult with an advanced solid tumor such as melanoma, head and neck, liver or kidney cancer.

The genes are TRBV11-2 and TRBJ2-3, with no clear D. Germline V gives CDR1 SGHAT, CDR2 FQNNGV. The ends were cut back, 4 bases at V and 5 bases at J, with 4 bases in the middle. The CDR3 covers 11 residues. CDR3 coding DNA: TGTGCCAGCAGCTCTTTAGATACGCAGTATTTT. Translation gives CASSSLDTQYF. Supplemented by reference TRBV11-2 and TRBJ2-3, the full variable domain reads EAGVAQSPRYKIIEKRQSVAFWCNPISGHATLYWYQQILGQGPKLLIQFQNNGVVDDSQLPKDRFSAERLKGVDSTLKIQPAKLEDSAVYLCASSSLDTQYFGPGTRLTVL.

The chain combines TRBV19 with TRBJ2-2; D possibly uses TRBD1 or TRBD2 (5 bases each). CDR3 length: 15 residues. CDR1 LNHDA and CDR2 SQIVND come from the germline V gene (reference sequence). Trimming cost V 2 bases and J 4 bases, with 11 bases left between them. CDR3 coding DNA: TGTGCCAGTAGTATAACTGGGACCACCACCGGGGAGCTGTTTTTT. Translated, it gives CASSITGTTTGELFF.

The V gene is TRBV5-1, the J gene TRBJ1-4, with unresolved D. V gave up 4 bases and J gave up 1 base, with 8 bases separating them. Germline lookup yields CDR1 SGHRS and CDR2 YFSETQ. CDR3 length: 14 residues. The CDR3 spells CASSPLRTNEKLFF. CDR3 sequence (DNA): TGCGCCAGCAGCCCTTTAAGAACTAATGAAAAACTGTTTTTT.

The chain joins TRBV10-3 to TRBJ1-5, with TRBD1 matching 10 bases. The CDR3 is 14 amino acids. J lost 7 bases, V lost 5 bases, and 5 bases had no gene match. Germline values: CDR1 ENHRY, CDR2 SYGVKD. The CDR3 nucleotides read TGTGCCATCAGTCCTGGACAGGGGGAACAGCCCCAGCATTTT. Its translation: CAISPGQGEQPQHF.

The rearrangement links TRBV2 to TRBJ2-2; TRBD1 matches 11 bases. CDR1 SNHLY and CDR2 FYNNEI come from the germline V gene. The V and J ends lost 7 bases and 5 bases, in that order; junction bases with no gene match: 12. This CDR3 spans 17 amino acids. CDR3 loop: CASMRPGQGVRTGELFF. CDR3 bases: TGTGCCAGCATGAGACCGGGACAGGGGGTCAGAACCGGGGAGCTGTTTTTT.

The V and J genes are TRBV11-3 and TRBJ2-5; 10 bases are shared with TRBD1. Germline V gene sequence: CDR1 SGHNT, CDR2 YENEEA. V was clipped by 4 bases and J by 5 bases; unmatched bases: 7. There are 15 residues in the CDR3. CDR3 sequence reads: CASSSDRGRRETQYF. CDR3 DNA sequence: TGTGCCAGCAGCTCTGACAGGGGGCGCAGGGAGACCCAGTACTTC. Variable domain in full (rest from reference TRBV11-3 and TRBJ2-5): EAGVVQSPRYKIIEKKQPVAFWCNPISGHNTLYWYLQNLGQGPELLIRYENEEAVDDSQLPKDRFSAERLKGVDSTLKIQPAELGDSAVYLCASSSDRGRRETQYFGPGTRLLVL.

The chain uses TRBV28 and TRBJ2-3; 9 bases fit TRBD1. Germline V gene sequence: CDR1 MDHEN, CDR2 SYDVKM. V trimming: 6 bases; J trimming: 0 bases; junction bases outside the gene matches: 10. The CDR3 is 17 residues long. Written as DNA, the CDR3 is TGTGCCAGCAGGGATGTCGGTGGGACAGGGAGCACAGATACGCAGTATTTT. This sequence encodes CASRDVGGTGSTDTQYF.

The chain combines TRBV7-9 with TRBJ2-7; maybe TRBD1 (5 bases). The V gene lost 3 bases and the J gene lost 5 bases, with 11 bases spanning the gap. Germline assignment: CDR1 SEHNR and CDR2 FQNEAQ (reference sequence). CDR3 length: 13 amino acids. This chain's CDR3 is CASSLDNWDEQYF. CDR3 coding DNA: TGTGCCAGCAGCTTGGACAATTGGGACGAGCAGTACTTC.

This clone was observed a few times. In DNA, the CDR3 is TGTGCCAGCTCACCAGAACAGGGGAGTCAGCCCCAGCATTTT. This encodes CASSPEQGSQPQHF. The chain has TRBV18 and TRBJ1-5, with TRBD1 matching over 7 bases. J gave up 6 bases and V 2 bases, and 4 bases lay outside the gene matches. This CDR3 spans 14 amino acids. From germline, CDR1 is KGHSH and CDR2 LQKENI.

The V call is TRBV28, the J call TRBJ2-1; D possibly corresponds to TRBD1 (5 bases). Trimming removed 10 bases from V and 2 bases from J, with 18 bases in between. Germline V gene lookup returns CDR1 MDHEN and CDR2 SYDVKM. CDR3 length: 15 residues. The CDR3 DNA reads TGTGCCACTCATGGGGCTCACGGACCCTACAATGAGCAGTTCTTC. Translating gives CATHGAHGPYNEQFF. The variable domain in full, with the rest retrieved from reference TRBV28 and TRBJ2-1, is DVKVTQSSRYLVKRTGEKVFLECVQDMDHENMFWYRQDPGLGLRLIYFSYDVKMKEKGDIPEGYSVSREKKERFSLILESASTNQTSMYLCATHGAHGPYNEQFFGPGTRLTVL.

The V call is TRBV19, the J call TRBJ1-5; no definite D call. CDR1 is LNHDA, CDR2 SQIVND, per germline (reference sequence). V dropped 3 bases and J dropped 3 bases, with 12 bases sitting between them. This CDR3 comprises 15 residues. CDR3 DNA sequence: TGTGCCAGTAGTATGGAAGGGCAAAACAATCAGCCCCAGCATTTT. It is translated as CASSMEGQNNQPQHF.

The chain is built from TRBV10-3 and TRBJ1-2; D is unresolved. The ends were cut back, 2 bases at V and 2 bases at J, with 6 bases in the middle. Germline lookup yields CDR1 ENHRY and CDR2 SYGVKD. The CDR3 runs to 13 residues. DNA of the CDR3: TGTGCCATCAGTGAGAACAGCAACTATGGCTACACCTTC. Translation: CAISENSNYGYTF.

The genes are TRBV9 and TRBJ2-5; 11 bases match TRBD2. Losses at the gene ends were 0 bases for V and 5 bases for J; bases not matched to a gene: 9. The germline V gene encodes CDR1 SGDLS and CDR2 YYNGEE. This CDR3 has 17 residues. CDR3 in DNA: TGTGCCAGCAGCGTAGGGGGGACTAGCGGAAGGGGCGAGACCCAGTACTTC. As protein: CASSVGGTSGRGETQYF.

J is TRBJ2-3 and V is TRBV19; D is unresolved. Germline V gives CDR1 LNHDA, CDR2 SQIVND (reference sequence). Trimming pared 3 bases from V and 0 bases from J, leaving 7 bases between. The CDR3 extends over 14 amino acids. CDR3 sequence: CASSMTGSTDTQYF. The CDR3 coding sequence is TGTGCCAGTAGTATGACCGGAAGCACAGATACGCAGTATTTT. Variable domain in full (rest from reference TRBV19 and TRBJ2-3): DGGITQSPKYLFRKEGQNVTLSCEQNLNHDAMYWYRQDPGQGLRLIYYSQIVNDFQKGDIAEGYSVSREKKESFPLTVTSAQKNPTAFYLCASSMTGSTDTQYFGPGTRLTVL.

This sequence joins TRBV28 and TRBJ2-5; no reliable D call. The CDR3 runs 15 residues. CDR1 is MDHEN, CDR2 SYDVKM, per germline. V was shortened by 3 bases and J by 3 bases, with 14 bases between the two germline ends. DNA for the CDR3: TGTGCCAGCAGTTTTGATCAGACCCGAAAAGAGACCCAGTACTTC. Its translation is CASSFDQTRKETQYF. The full variable domain, its missing parts supplied by reference TRBV28 and TRBJ2-5, is DVKVTQSSRYLVKRTGEKVFLECVQDMDHENMFWYRQDPGLGLRLIYFSYDVKMKEKGDIPEGYSVSREKKERFSLILESASTNQTSMYLCASSFDQTRKETQYFGPGTRLLVL.

The chain recombines TRBV2 with TRBJ1-5, with TRBD1 identical over 7 bases. This CDR3 is 14 amino acids long. CDR1 SNHLY and CDR2 FYNNEI come from the germline V gene. V lost 8 bases to trimming and J lost 5 bases; unmatched junction nucleotides: 9. CDR3 residues: CASGQGGRDQPQHF. The CDR3 DNA reads TGTGCCAGCGGTCAGGGGGGTAGGGATCAGCCCCAGCATTTT.

This chain joins TRBV6-1 and TRBJ2-5; D not certain. The V end was cut by 1 base, the J end by 1 base, with 10 bases between. The CDR3 is 15 residues long. Germline CDR1 and CDR2: MNHNS and SASEGT. This chain's CDR3 is CASSEGLARQETQYF. The CDR3 nucleotides are TGTGCCAGCAGTGAAGGGTTGGCACGCCAAGAGACCCAGTACTTC.

This rearrangement joins TRBV5-6 to TRBJ2-3, with D tentatively TRBD1 or TRBD2 (5 bases each). The germline CDR1 and CDR2 sequences are SGHDT and YYEEEE. The V end was cut by 0 bases, the J end by 6 bases, with 14 bases between. CDR3 length equals 15 residues. The CDR3, as DNA: TGTGCCAGCAGCTTGGCGGGGCCTATGGGGGATACGCAGTATTTT. Translation: CASSLAGPMGDTQYF.

This clone appeared a single time. The rearrangement links TRBV5-5 to TRBJ2-7; TRBD2 matches at 10 bases. This CDR3 is built from 20 residues. Per germline, CDR1 SGHKS and CDR2 YYEKEE (reference sequence). V shed 4 bases, J shed 3 bases, and the junction held 22 bases outside the gene matches. The CDR3 sequence: CASSPGGQRGGLTVGYEQYF. The CDR3 DNA follows: TGTGCCAGCAGCCCTGGAGGTCAGCGGGGGGGCCTAACGGTCGGCTACGAGCAGTACTTC.

This clone has more than one count but fewer than ten. This rearrangement joins TRBV4-2 to TRBJ2-5, with TRBD2 matching 8 bases. Germline trimming cut 0 bases from V and 3 bases from J; bases unmatched to any gene: 9. From germline, CDR1 is LGHNA and CDR2 YNFKEQ. The CDR3 covers 17 residues. The chain's CDR3 is CASSQDGGSGGKETQYF. As DNA, the CDR3 is TGTGCCAGCAGCCAAGATGGAGGGAGCGGGGGAAAAGAGACCCAGTACTTC.

This sequence joins TRBV7-2 and TRBJ2-2; 8 nucleotides line up with TRBD2. The germline CDR1 and CDR2 sequences are SGHTA and FQGNSA. The CDR3 length is 15 residues. The V and J ends lost 6 bases and 8 bases, in that order; junction bases with no gene match: 11. The CDR3 region is CASSSPGTRVGELFF. CDR3 bases: TGTGCCAGCAGTTCACCCGGGACTAGAGTGGGGGAGCTGTTTTTT.

The chain combines TRBV5-8 with TRBJ2-3, with 11 bases matching TRBD2. Trimming at V came to 0 bases and at J to 5 bases, leaving 2 bases not matched to a gene. This CDR3 has 15 residues. The germline CDR1 and CDR2 sequences are SGHTS and YDEGEE. The CDR3 loop is CASSLASGGQDTQYF. As DNA, the CDR3 is TGTGCCAGCAGCTTGGCTAGCGGGGGGCAAGATACGCAGTATTTT.

The V call is TRBV10-1, the J call TRBJ2-7, with TRBD1 identical over 10 bases. J lost 2 bases, V lost 0 bases, and 4 bases had no gene match. The CDR3 consists of 16 residues. In germline, CDR1 is WNHNN, CDR2 SYGVQD (reference sequence). CDR3 nucleotide sequence: TGCGCCAGCAGTGAGTCGGGGACAGGGGACCCCTACGAGCAGTACTTC. Amino acids: CASSESGTGDPYEQYF.